Below, 17 T cell receptor beta chains from the same sample are listed, as sequenced in a study of T cell clonality in common variable immunodeficiency. The method was immunoSEQ multiplex PCR; TCRdb's version includes in-frame clones alone and lacks a portion of them. Singletons are absent from the sample, which has under 65,000 clones. Sequencing was carried out using peripheral blood mononuclear cells. Receptors were obtained from a person aged 18 to 70 in good health.

There are many counts of this clone. The DNA ends 3 residues before the CDR3 does, and the rest of the CDR3 is filled in from the germline J gene. This rearrangement joins TRBV6-4 to TRBJ1-6, with D hard to call. CDR3 length: 14 residues. Germline CDR1 MRHNA, CDR2 SNTAGT. V was pared by 3 bases and J by 5 bases, with 8 bases between. CDR3 region: CASSETFDNSPLHF. The CDR3 bases that were read are TGTGCCAGCAGTGAAACATTTGATAATTCACCC.

There are many counts of this clone. Coverage ceases 3 residues before the CDR3 finishes, and the germline J gene fills in the end. J is TRBJ1-1 and V is TRBV20-1; 9 nucleotides match TRBD1. V shed 2 bases and J 7 bases; nucleotides not matched to a gene: 8. There are 14 residues in the CDR3. CDR1 and CDR2 from the germline V gene are DFQATT and SNEGSKA (reference sequence). The part of the CDR3 DNA that was read is TGCAGTGCTAGACGGGACAGGGCGATTGGTGAA. Translated: CSARRDRAIGE. The whole CDR3 sequence is CSARRDRAIGEAFF.

Ten or more counts support this clone. The sequenced fragment ends 3 residues before the CDR3 boundary, so the rest is inferred from the germline J gene. The chain joins TRBV7-9 to TRBJ1-2; 10 bases are a match to TRBD1. The CDR3 has 15 amino acids. CDR1 is SEHNR, CDR2 FQNEAQ, per germline (reference sequence). Here the CDR3 reads CASSLTGGSFPGYTF. The part of the CDR3 DNA that was read is TGTGCCAGCAGCTTGACAGGGGGCAGCTTCCCGGGC.

The sample holds many counts of this clone. The DNA ends 3 residues before the CDR3 does, and the rest of the CDR3 is filled in from the germline J gene. The chain joins TRBV14 to TRBJ1-5, with D uncertain. Germline loops: CDR1 SGHDN, CDR2 FVKESK. The CDR3 is 16 residues long. V dropped 9 bases and J dropped 5 bases, with 23 bases sitting between them. The CDR3: CASPHRGRGSDQPQHF. Partial CDR3 DNA: TGTGCCAGTCCCCACAGAGGGCGGGGAAGCGATCAGCCC.

This clone was seen only a few times. Sequence at one end of the junction differs from germline and may be a read error. The read ends 3 residues before the CDR3 terminus; that terminus is restored from the germline J gene. This chain joins TRBV18 and TRBJ1-2; no firm D call. Germline V gene lookup returns CDR1 KGHSH and CDR2 LQKENI. The CDR3 sequence is 13 residues long. The CDR3 bases that were read are TGTGCCAGCTCAACACCGTACAGCTACGAC. Translated: CASSTPYSYD. The full CDR3 protein reads CASSTPYSYDYTF.

This clone occurred many times. The CDR3 end is not reached by the read, which stops 3 residues before it; the germline J gene fills it in. The chain carries TRBV5-1 and TRBJ2-2, with TRBD1 matching over 8 bases. The CDR3 has 14 residues. With V trimmed by 4 bases and J by 4 bases, 3 bases remained unmatched. Per the germline V gene, CDR1 is SGHRS and CDR2 is YFSETQ. The covered CDR3 bases are TGCGCCAGCAGCACGACAGGGGTCACCGGGGAG. This codes for CASSTTGVTGE. The CDR3 in its entirety is CASSTTGVTGELFF.

This clone has a count of ten or more. The DNA ends 3 residues before the CDR3 does, and the rest of the CDR3 is filled in from the germline J gene. This chain links TRBV19 with TRBJ2-1; 8 bases fit TRBD1. The CDR3 consists of 14 residues. V shed 5 bases and J 6 bases; nucleotides not matched to a gene: 6. In germline, CDR1 is LNHDA, CDR2 SQIVND (reference sequence). The sequenced CDR3 bases are TGTGCCAGTAGTCCGGACAGGGATTTCAATGAG. It codes for CASSPDRDFNE. The whole CDR3 reads CASSPDRDFNEQFF.

This clone was detected only a few times. The read halts 3 residues ahead of the CDR3 end, with the missing end drawn from the germline J gene. This chain connects TRBV5-1 to TRBJ1-2; D may be TRBD1 (5 bases). This CDR3 is 18 amino acids long. Germline V gives CDR1 SGHRS, CDR2 YFSETQ. CDR3 bases read: TGCGCCAGCAGCTTGGCCGGGGGGGAGCGGGAGTCAGCAGATACC. Protein sequence: CASSLAGGERESADT. The entire CDR3 is CASSLAGGERESADTYTF.

At least ten counts were recorded for this clone. Sequencing ends 3 residues short of the CDR3 end; the germline J gene provides the rest. The chain is built from TRBV19 and TRBJ2-7; 9 positions match TRBD1. The CDR3 loop spans 15 amino acids. With V trimmed by 5 bases and J by 4 bases, 9 bases remained unmatched. The germline V gene has CDR1 LNHDA and CDR2 SQIVND (reference sequence). CDR3 residues: CASSFLPGQGYEQYF. CDR3 DNA (partial): TGTGCCAGTAGTTTCCTACCGGGACAGGGTTACGAG.

This clone was seen repeatedly, ten times or more. Read data end 3 residues before the CDR3 end; the end is taken from the germline J gene. The chain links TRBV19 to TRBJ2-1; 7 nucleotides line up with TRBD2. The V gene end was trimmed by 1 base and the J gene end by 0 bases; junction bases not matched to a gene: 3. The CDR3 length is 16 residues. Germline V lookup: CDR1 LNHDA, CDR2 SQIVND (reference sequence). This CDR3 is CASSIGLAGSYNEQFF. The sequenced CDR3 bases are TGTGCCAGTAGTATAGGATTAGCGGGCTCCTACAATGAG. The full variable domain, in which reference TRBV19 and TRBJ2-1 provide the parts outside the CDR3, is DGGITQSPKYLFRKEGQNVTLSCEQNLNHDAMYWYRQDPGQGLRLIYYSQIVNDFQKGDIAEGYSVSREKKESFPLTVTSAQKNPTAFYLCASSIGLAGSYNEQFFGPGTRLTVL.

This clone was detected many times. The read ends 3 residues early relative to the CDR3; the germline J gene fills the gap. The J gene is TRBJ1-6, the V gene TRBV20-1; 7 nucleotides match TRBD1. With V trimmed by 4 bases and J by 2 bases, 2 bases remained unmatched. The CDR3 loop spans 14 amino acids. Germline assignment: CDR1 DFQATT and CDR2 SNEGSKA (reference sequence). This chain's CDR3 is CSAKRGPYNSPLHF. CDR3 DNA, as far as it was read: TGCAGTGCTAAAAGGGGGCCCTATAATTCACCC.

This clone was counted at least ten times. From the germline J gene comes the end of the CDR3, since the read stops 3 residues before it. The chain carries TRBV20-1 and TRBJ2-1; 7 bases agree with TRBD2. This CDR3 comprises 15 residues. The germline V gene has CDR1 DFQATT and CDR2 SNEGSKA (reference sequence). Losses at the gene ends were 3 bases for V and 1 base for J; bases not matched to a gene: 6. The sequenced part of the CDR3 DNA is TGCAGTGCTAGTTCAGGGACTACTTCCTACAATGAG. This gives the protein CSASSGTTSYNE. The entire CDR3 sequence reads CSASSGTTSYNEQFF.

This clone was observed many times. The read stops 3 residues short of the end of the CDR3; the missing end is completed from the germline J gene. The gene calls are TRBV5-1 and TRBJ1-2; perhaps TRBD1 as D (6 bases). The germline V gene encodes CDR1 SGHRS and CDR2 YFSETQ. The ends were cut back, 7 bases at V and 3 bases at J, with 19 bases in the middle. This CDR3 contains 15 residues. The CDR3 bases that were read are TGCGCCAGCGGGACGGGCACAGGGATTCACTATGGC. This codes for CASGTGTGIHYG. The complete CDR3 protein is CASGTGTGIHYGYTF.

This clone was detected many times. Sequencing ends 3 residues short of the CDR3 end; the germline J gene provides the rest. This chain joins TRBV5-1 and TRBJ2-5; the D gene could be TRBD1 or TRBD2 (5 bases each). The CDR3 is made up of 15 amino acids. Per the germline V gene, CDR1 is SGHRS and CDR2 is YFSETQ. The V and J ends lost 2 bases and 5 bases respectively, with 16 bases between them. CDR3 DNA, as far as it was read: TGCGCCAGCAGCTTTTCGACGGCCGAGGGGGAGACC. It encodes CASSFSTAEGET. The CDR3 reads in full as CASSFSTAEGETQYF.

A word on this clone: With the read ending 3 residues before the CDR3 end, the germline J gene is used to fill in that end. The rearrangement joins TRBV30 to TRBJ1-2, with a weak D call TRBD1 (6 bases). Per the germline V gene, CDR1 is GTSNPN and CDR2 is SVGIG (reference sequence). The length of the CDR3 is 14 residues. The CDR3 is CAWEPGHFSSDYTF. Partial CDR3 DNA: TGTGCCTGGGAACCGGGACATTTCTCCTCCGAC. The entire variable domain, with the rest obtained from reference TRBV30 and TRBJ1-2, is as follows: SQTIHQWPATLVQPVGSPLSLECTVEGTSNPNLYWYRQAAGRGLQLLFYSVGIGQISSEVPQNLSASRPQDRQFILSSKKLLLSDSGFYLCAWEPGHFSSDYTFGSGTRLTVV.

This clone has a handful of counts. This may stem from a read error, because a much larger clone lies one nucleotide away. The read ends 3 residues shy of where the CDR3 ends; the end is completed using the germline J gene. The chain links TRBV5-1 to TRBJ1-4, with 8 bases fitting TRBD1. Germline CDR1 reads SGHRS; CDR2 reads YFSETQ. This CDR3 spans 16 amino acids. The sequenced part of the CDR3 DNA is TGCGCCAGCAGCACAGGACAGGGCTCCTATAATTCACCA. This gives the protein CASSTGQGSYNSP. The CDR3 in its entirety is CASSTGQGSYNSPLFF.

This clone has at least ten counts. The read ends 3 residues shy of where the CDR3 ends; the end is completed using the germline J gene. The chain employs TRBV6-2 or TRBV6-3 and TRBJ1-1; D might be TRBD1 (5 bases). Trimming stripped 0 bases from V and 3 bases from J, with 8 bases between. This CDR3 is 14 amino acids long. From germline, CDR1 is MNHEY and CDR2 SVGEGT. The CDR3 loop is CASSYSRGDTEAFF. The CDR3 DNA, read in part, is TGTGCCAGCAGTTACTCGAGGGGAGACACTGAA.